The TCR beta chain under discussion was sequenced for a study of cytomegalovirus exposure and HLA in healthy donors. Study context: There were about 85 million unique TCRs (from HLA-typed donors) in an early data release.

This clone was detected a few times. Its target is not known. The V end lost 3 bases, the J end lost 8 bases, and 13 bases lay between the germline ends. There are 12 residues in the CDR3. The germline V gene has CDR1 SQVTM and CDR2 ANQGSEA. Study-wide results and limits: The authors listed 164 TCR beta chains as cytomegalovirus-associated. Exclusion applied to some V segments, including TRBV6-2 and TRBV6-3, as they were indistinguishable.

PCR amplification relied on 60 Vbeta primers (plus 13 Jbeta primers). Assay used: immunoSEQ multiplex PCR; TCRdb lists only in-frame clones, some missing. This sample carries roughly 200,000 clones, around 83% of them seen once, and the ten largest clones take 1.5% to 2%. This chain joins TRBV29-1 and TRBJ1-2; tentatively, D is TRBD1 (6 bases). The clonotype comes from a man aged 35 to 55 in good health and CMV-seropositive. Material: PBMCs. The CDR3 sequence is CSVEAGAGGYTF. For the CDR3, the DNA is TGCAGCGTTGAGGCAGGGGCTGGCGGCTACACCTTC.